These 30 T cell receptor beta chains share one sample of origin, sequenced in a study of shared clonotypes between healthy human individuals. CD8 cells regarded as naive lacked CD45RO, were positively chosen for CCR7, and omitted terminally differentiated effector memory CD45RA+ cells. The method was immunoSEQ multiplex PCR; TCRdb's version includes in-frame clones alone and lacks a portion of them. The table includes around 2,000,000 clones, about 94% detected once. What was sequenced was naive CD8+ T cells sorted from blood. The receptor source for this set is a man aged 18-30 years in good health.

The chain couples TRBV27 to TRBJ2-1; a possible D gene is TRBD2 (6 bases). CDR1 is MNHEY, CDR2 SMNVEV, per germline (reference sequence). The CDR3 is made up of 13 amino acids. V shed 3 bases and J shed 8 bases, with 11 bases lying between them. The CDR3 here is CASSLLGRHEQFF. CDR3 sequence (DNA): TGTGCCAGCAGTTTGCTGGGGAGGCATGAGCAGTTCTTC.

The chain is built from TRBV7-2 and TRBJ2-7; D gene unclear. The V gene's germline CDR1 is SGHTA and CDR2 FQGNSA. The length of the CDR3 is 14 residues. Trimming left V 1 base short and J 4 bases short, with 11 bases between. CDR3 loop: CASSLGAPIYEQYF. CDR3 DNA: TGTGCCAGCAGCTTAGGGGCCCCCATATACGAGCAGTACTTC.

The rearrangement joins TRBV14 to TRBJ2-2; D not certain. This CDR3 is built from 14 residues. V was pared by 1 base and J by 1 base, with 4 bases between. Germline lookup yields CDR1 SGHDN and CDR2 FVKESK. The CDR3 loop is CASSQVQNTGELFF. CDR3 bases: TGTGCCAGCAGCCAAGTCCAGAACACCGGGGAGCTGTTTTTT.

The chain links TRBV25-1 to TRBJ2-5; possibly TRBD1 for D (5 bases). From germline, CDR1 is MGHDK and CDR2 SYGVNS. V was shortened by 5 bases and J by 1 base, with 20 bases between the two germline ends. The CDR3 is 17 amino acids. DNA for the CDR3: TGTGCCAGCAGTCCAAAGGCCTCCCCAGGGCCCCAAGAGACCCAGTACTTC. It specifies CASSPKASPGPQETQYF.

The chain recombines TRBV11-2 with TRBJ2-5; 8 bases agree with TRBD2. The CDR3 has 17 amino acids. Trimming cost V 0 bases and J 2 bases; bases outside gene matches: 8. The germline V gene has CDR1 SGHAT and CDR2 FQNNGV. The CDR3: CASSLDWTSPSQETQYF. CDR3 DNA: TGTGCCAGCAGCTTAGATTGGACTAGCCCTAGTCAAGAGACCCAGTACTTC.

Written as DNA, the CDR3 is TGTGCCAGCAGAAGACAGGGCGGCTACGAGCAGTACTTC. Translated: CASRRQGGYEQYF. This rearrangement joins TRBV5-6 to TRBJ2-7; TRBD1 aligns across 7 bases. Germline-derived CDR1 and CDR2 are SGHDT and YYEEEE. CDR3 length: 13 amino acids. The V gene end was trimmed by 5 bases and the J gene end by 3 bases; junction bases not matched to a gene: 5. Complete variable domain (other parts from reference TRBV5-6 and TRBJ2-7): DAGVTQSPTHLIKTRGQQVTLRCSPKSGHDTVSWYQQALGQGPQFIFQYYEEEERQRGNFPDRFSGHQFPNYSSELNVNALLLGDSALYLCASRRQGGYEQYFGPGTRLTVT.

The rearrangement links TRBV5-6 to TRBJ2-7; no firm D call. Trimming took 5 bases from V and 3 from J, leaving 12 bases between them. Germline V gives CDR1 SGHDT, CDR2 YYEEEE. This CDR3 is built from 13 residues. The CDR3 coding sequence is TGTGCCAGCAGTTCCACACTTATCTACGAGCAGTACTTC. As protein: CASSSTLIYEQYF. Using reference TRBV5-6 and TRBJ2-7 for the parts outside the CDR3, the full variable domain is DAGVTQSPTHLIKTRGQQVTLRCSPKSGHDTVSWYQQALGQGPQFIFQYYEEEERQRGNFPDRFSGHQFPNYSSELNVNALLLGDSALYLCASSSTLIYEQYFGPGTRLTVT.

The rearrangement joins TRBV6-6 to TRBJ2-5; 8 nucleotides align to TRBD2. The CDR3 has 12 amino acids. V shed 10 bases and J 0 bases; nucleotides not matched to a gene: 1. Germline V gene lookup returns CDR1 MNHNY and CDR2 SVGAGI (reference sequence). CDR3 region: CATGGDQETQYF. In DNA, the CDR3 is TGTGCCACCGGGGGGGACCAAGAGACCCAGTACTTC.

For the CDR3, the DNA is TGTGCCAGCAGTGCCTGGGGGGGGACAGGGGGCCACGAGCAGTACTTC. Translation gives CASSAWGGTGGHEQYF. The rearrangement joins TRBV6-1 to TRBJ2-7; 12 nucleotides line up with TRBD1. Losses at the gene ends were 4 bases for V and 5 bases for J; bases not matched to a gene: 9. CDR3 length: 16 residues. CDR1 MNHNS and CDR2 SASEGT come from the germline V gene.

CDR3: CASSTGTSEANEQFF. The CDR3 DNA follows: TGTGCCAGCAGCACCGGGACTAGCGAGGCCAATGAGCAGTTCTTC. This chain connects TRBV5-4 to TRBJ2-1, with 10 bases lining up with TRBD2. Germline assignment: CDR1 SGHNT and CDR2 YYREEE (reference sequence). This CDR3 comprises 15 residues. After removal of 4 bases from V and 6 bases from J, the junction contained 7 bases not matched to a gene. Full variable domain (rest looked up from reference TRBV5-4 and TRBJ2-1): ETGVTQSPTHLIKTRGQQVTLRCSSQSGHNTVSWYQQALGQGPQFIFQYYREEENGRGNFPPRFSGLQFPNYSSELNVNALELDDSALYLCASSTGTSEANEQFFGPGTRLTVL.

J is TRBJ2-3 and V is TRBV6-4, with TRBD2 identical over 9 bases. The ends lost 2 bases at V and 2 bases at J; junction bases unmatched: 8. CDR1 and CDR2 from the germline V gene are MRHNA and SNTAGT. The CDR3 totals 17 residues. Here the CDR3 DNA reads TGTGCCAGCAGTGACCCGGTAGCGGGAGACCCCACAGATACGCAGTATTTT. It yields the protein CASSDPVAGDPTDTQYF.

CDR3: CASRNDASYEQYF. In nucleotides, the CDR3 is TGTGCCAGCAGAAACGATGCCTCCTACGAGCAGTACTTC. This chain links TRBV2 with TRBJ2-7, with unresolved D. With 6 bases removed from V and 0 bases from J, the gap between germline ends came to 9 bases. CDR3 length equals 13 residues. Germline CDR1 SNHLY, CDR2 FYNNEI.

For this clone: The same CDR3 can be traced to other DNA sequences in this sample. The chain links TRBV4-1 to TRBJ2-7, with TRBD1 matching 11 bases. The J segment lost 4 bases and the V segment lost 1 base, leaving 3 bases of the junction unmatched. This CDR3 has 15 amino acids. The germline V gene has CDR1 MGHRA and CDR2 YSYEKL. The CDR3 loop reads CASSQAGQGAYEQYF. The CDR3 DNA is TGCGCCAGCAGCCAAGCCGGACAGGGGGCATACGAGCAGTACTTC.

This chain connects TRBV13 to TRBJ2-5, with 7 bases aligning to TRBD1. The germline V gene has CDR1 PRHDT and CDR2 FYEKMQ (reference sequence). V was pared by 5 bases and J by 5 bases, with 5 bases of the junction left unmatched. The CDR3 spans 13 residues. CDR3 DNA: TGTGCCAGCAGCGCCAAACAGGGGGAGACCCAGTACTTC. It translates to CASSAKQGETQYF.

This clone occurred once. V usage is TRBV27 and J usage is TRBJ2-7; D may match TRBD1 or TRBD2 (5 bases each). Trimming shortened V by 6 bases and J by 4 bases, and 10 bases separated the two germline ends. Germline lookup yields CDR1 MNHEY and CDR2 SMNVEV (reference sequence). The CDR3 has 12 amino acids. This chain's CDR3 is CASRGDGYEQYF. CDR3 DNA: TGTGCCAGCAGGGGGGATGGGTACGAGCAGTACTTC.

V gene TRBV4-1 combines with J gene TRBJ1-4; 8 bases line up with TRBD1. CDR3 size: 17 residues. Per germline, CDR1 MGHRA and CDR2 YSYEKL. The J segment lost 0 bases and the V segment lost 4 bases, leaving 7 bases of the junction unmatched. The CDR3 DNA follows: TGCGCCAGCAGCCTACTTCAGGGGGCTGCAACTAATGAAAAACTGTTTTTT. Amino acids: CASSLLQGAATNEKLFF.

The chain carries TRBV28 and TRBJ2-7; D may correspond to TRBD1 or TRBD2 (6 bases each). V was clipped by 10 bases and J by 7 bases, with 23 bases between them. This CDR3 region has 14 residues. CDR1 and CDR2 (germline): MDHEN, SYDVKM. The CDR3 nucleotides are TGTGCCACCTCCCCGCCCGGAGGGGGTGGGGAGCAGTACTTC. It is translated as CATSPPGGGGEQYF.

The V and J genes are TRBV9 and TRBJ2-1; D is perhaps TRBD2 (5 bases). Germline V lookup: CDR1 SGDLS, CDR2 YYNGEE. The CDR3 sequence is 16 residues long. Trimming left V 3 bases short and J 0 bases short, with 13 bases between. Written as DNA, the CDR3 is TGTGCCAGCAGCGACCGGACTTCACCCTCCTACAATGAGCAGTTCTTC. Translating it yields CASSDRTSPSYNEQFF.

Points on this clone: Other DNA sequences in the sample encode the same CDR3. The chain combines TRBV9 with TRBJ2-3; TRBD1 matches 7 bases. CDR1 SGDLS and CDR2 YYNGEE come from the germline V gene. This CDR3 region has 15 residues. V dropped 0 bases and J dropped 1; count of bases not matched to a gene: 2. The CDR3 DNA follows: TGTGCCAGCAGCGTAGCCGGGACAGGCACAGATACGCAGTATTTT. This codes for CASSVAGTGTDTQYF.

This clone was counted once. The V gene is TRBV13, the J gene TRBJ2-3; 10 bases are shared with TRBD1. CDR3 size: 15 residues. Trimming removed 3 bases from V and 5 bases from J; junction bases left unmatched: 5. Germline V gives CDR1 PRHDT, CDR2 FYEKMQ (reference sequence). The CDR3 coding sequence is TGTGCCAGCAGCTTCGGGACAGGGGTAGGAGATACGCAGTATTTT. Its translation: CASSFGTGVGDTQYF. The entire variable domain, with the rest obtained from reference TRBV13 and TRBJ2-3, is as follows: AAGVIQSPRHLIKEKRETATLKCYPIPRHDTVYWYQQGPGQDPQFLISFYEKMQSDKGSIPDRFSAQQFSDYHSELNMSSLELGDSALYFCASSFGTGVGDTQYFGPGTRLTVL.

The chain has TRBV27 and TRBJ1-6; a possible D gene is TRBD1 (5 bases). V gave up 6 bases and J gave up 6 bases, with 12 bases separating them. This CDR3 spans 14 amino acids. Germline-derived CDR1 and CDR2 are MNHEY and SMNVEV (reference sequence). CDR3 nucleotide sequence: TGTGCCAGCAGCCCAGGGATTCTTAATTCACCCCTCCACTTT. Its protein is CASSPGILNSPLHF.

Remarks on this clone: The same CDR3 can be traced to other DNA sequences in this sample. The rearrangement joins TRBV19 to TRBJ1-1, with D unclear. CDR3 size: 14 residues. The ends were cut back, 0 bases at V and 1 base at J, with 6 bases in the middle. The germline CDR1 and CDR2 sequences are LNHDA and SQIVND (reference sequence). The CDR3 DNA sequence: TGTGCCAGTAGTATAGATTTGGAGAACACTGAAGCTTTCTTT. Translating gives CASSIDLENTEAFF.

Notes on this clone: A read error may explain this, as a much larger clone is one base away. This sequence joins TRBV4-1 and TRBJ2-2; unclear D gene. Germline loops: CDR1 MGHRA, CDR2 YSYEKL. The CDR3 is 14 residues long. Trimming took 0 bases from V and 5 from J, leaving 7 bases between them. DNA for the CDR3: TGCGCCAGCAGCCAAGATCCGAGGACCGGGGAGCTGTTTTTT. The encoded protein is CASSQDPRTGELFF.

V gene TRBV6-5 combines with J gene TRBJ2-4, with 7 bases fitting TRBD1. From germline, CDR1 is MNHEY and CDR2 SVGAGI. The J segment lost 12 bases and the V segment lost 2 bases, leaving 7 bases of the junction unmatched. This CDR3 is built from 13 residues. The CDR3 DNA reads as TGTGCCAGCAGTTACGGGACAGAGGCCCCTCAGTACTTC. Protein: CASSYGTEAPQYF.

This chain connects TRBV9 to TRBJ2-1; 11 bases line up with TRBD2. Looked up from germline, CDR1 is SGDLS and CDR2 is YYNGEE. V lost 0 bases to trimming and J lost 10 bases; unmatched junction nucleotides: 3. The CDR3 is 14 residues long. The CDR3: CASSVVSSGREQFF. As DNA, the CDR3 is TGTGCCAGCAGCGTAGTATCTAGCGGGAGGGAGCAGTTCTTC.

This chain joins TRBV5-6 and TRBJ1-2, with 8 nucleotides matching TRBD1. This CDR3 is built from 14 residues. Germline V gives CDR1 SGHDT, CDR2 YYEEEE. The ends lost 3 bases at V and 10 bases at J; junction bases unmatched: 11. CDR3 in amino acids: CASSWRTGHLDYTF. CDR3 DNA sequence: TGTGCCAGCAGCTGGCGGACAGGGCATTTAGACTACACCTTC.

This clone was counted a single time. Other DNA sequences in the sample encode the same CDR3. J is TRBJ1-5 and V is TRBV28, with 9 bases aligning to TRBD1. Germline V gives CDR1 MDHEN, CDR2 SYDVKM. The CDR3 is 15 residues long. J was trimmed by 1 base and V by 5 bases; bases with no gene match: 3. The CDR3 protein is CASSPTGGSNQPQHF. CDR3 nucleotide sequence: TGTGCCAGCAGTCCTACAGGGGGCAGCAATCAGCCCCAGCATTTT.

The CDR3 nucleotides read TGCGCCAGCAGCCCCGGGACCCTCACCGGGTACGAGCAGTACTTC. This codes for CASSPGTLTGYEQYF. This sequence joins TRBV4-1 and TRBJ2-7; D assignment may be TRBD1 or TRBD2 (5 bases each). CDR3 length equals 15 residues. Germline V lookup: CDR1 MGHRA, CDR2 YSYEKL. The V end lost 4 bases, the J end lost 4 bases, and 17 bases lay between the germline ends.

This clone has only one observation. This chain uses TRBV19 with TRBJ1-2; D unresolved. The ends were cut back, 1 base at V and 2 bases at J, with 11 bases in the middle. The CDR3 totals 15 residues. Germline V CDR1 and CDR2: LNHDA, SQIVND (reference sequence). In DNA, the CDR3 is TGTGCCAGTAGTATAGTAACCGATCCAAACTATGGCTACACCTTC. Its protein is CASSIVTDPNYGYTF.

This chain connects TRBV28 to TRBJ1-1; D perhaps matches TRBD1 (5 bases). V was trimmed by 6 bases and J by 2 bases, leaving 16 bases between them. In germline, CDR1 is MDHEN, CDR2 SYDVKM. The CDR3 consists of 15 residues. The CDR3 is CASRPKQVFNTEAFF. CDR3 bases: TGTGCCAGCAGACCAAAACAGGTTTTCAACACTGAAGCTTTCTTT.